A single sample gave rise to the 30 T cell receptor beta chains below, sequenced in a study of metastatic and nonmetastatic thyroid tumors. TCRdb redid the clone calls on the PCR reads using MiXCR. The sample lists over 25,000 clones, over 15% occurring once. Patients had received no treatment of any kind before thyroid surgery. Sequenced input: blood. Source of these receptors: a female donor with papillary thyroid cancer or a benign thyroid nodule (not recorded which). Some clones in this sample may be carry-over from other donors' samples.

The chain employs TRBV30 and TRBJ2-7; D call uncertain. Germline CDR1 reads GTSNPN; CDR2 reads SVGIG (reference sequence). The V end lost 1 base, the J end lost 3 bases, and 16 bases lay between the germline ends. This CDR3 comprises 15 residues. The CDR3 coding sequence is TGTGCCTGGAGTGGGGGTGGGTATTCCTACTACGAGCAGTACTTC. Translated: CAWSGGGYSYYEQYF.

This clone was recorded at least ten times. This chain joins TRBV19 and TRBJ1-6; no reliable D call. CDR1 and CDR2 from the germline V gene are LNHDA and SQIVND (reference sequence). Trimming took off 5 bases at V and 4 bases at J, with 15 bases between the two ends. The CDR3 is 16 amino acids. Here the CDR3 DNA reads TGTGCCAGTAGTCCCGGGATCTTGACTTATAATTCACCCCTCCACTTT. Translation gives CASSPGILTYNSPLHF.

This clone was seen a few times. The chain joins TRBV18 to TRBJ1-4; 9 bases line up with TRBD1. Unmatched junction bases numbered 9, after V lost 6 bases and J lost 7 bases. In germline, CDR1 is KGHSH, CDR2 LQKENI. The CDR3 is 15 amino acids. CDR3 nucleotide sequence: TGTGCCAGCTCGCCTTCCGTGACAGGGGGTGAAAAACTGTTTTTT. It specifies CASSPSVTGGEKLFF.

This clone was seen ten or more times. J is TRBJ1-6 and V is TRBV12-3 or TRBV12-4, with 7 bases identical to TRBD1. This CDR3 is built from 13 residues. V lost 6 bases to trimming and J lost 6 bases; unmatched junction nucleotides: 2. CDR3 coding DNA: TGTGCCAGCAGCGGACAGGCTAATTCACCCCTCCACTTT. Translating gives CASSGQANSPLHF.

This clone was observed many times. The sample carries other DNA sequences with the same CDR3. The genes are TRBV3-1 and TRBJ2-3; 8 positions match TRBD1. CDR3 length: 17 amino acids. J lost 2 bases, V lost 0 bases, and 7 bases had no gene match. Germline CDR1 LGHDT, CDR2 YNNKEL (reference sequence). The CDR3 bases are TGTGCCAGCAGCCAAGATTACGGGACAGGAATCACAGATACGCAGTATTTT. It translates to CASSQDYGTGITDTQYF.

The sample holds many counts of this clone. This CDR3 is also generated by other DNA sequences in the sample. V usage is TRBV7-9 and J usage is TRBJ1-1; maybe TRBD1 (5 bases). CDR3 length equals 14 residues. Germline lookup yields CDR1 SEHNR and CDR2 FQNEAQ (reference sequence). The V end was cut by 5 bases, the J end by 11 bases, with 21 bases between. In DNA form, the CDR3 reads TGTGCCAGCAGCCCGAGAAGGGACCGCACTGTTGCTTTCTTT. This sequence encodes CASSPRRDRTVAFF.

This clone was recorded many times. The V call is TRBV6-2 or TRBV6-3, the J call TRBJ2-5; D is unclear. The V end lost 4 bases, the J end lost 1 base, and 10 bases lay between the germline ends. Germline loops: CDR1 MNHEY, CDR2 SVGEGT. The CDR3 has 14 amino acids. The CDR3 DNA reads TGTGCCAGCAGTTGGAGTACAGCCCAAGAGACCCAGTACTTC. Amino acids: CASSWSTAQETQYF.

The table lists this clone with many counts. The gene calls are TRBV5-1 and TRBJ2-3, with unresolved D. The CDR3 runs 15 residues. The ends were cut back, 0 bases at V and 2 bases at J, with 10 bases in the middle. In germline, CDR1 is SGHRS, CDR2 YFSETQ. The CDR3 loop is CASSLAPRDTDTQYF. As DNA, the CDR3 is TGCGCCAGCAGCTTGGCCCCCCGTGACACAGATACGCAGTATTTT.

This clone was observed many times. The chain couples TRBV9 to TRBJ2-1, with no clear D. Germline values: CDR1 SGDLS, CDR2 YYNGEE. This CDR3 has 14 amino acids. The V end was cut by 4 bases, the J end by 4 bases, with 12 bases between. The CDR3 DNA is TGTGCCAGCAGCACTCCGACATTGTACAATGAGCAGTTCTTC. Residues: CASSTPTLYNEQFF. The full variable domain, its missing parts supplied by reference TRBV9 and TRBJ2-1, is DSGVTQTPKHLITATGQRVTLRCSPRSGDLSVYWYQQSLDQGLQFLIQYYNGEERAKGNILERFSAQQFPDLHSELNLSSLELGDSALYFCASSTPTLYNEQFFGPGTRLTVL.

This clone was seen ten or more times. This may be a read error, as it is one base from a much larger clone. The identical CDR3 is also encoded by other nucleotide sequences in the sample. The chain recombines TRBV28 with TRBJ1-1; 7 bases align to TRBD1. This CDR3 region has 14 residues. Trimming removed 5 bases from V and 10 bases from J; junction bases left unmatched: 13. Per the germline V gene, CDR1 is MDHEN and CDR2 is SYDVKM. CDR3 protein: CASSPRGGVHRAFF. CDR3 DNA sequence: TGTGCCAGCAGTCCCAGGGGGGGGGTTCATAGAGCTTTCTTT.

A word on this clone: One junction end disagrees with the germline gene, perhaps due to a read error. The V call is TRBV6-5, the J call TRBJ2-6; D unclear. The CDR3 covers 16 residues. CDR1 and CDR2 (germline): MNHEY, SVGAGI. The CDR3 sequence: CASSYFRYSGANVLTF. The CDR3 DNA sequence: TGTGCCAGCAGTTATTTCAGGTATTCTGGTGCCAACGTCCTGACTTTC.

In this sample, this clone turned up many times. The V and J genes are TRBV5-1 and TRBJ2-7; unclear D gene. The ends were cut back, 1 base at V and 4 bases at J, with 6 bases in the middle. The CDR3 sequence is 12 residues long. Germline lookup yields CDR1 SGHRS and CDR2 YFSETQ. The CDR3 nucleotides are TGCGCCAGCAGCTTGACAGCGTACGAGCAGTACTTC. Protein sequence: CASSLTAYEQYF.

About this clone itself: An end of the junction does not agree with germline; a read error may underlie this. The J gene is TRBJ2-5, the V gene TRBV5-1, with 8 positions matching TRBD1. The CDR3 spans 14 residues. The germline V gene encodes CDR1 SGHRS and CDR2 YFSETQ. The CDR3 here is CASSLSGGGETHYF. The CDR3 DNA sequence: TGCGCCAGCAGCTTGTCAGGGGGCGGAGAGACCCATTACTTC.

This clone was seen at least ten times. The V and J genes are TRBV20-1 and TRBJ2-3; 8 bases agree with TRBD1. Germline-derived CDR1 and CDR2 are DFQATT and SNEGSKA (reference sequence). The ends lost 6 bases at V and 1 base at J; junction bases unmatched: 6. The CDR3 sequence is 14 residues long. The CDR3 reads CSADREVGTDTQYF. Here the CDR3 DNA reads TGCAGTGCGGACAGGGAAGTTGGCACAGATACGCAGTATTTT.

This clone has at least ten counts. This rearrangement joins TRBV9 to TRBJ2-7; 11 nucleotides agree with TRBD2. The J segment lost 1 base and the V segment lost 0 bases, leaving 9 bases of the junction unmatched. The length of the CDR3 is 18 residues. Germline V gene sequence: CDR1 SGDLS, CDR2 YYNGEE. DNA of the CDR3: TGTGCCAGCAGCGTAGAATTCGTAGCGGGGGGGCTATCCTACGAGCAGTACTTC. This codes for CASSVEFVAGGLSYEQYF.

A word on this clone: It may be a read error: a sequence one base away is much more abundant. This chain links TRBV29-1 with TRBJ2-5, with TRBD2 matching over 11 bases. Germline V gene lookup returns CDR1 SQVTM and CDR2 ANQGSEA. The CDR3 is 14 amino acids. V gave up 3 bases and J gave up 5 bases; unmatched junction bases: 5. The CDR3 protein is CSVELAGGDETQYF. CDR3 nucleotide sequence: TGCAGCGTTGAGCTAGCGGGGGGCGATGAGACCCAGTACTTC.

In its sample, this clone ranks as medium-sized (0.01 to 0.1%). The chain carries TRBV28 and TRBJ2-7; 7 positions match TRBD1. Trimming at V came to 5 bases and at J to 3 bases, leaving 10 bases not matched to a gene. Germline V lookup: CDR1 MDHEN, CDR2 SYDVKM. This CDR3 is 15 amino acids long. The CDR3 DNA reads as TGTGCCAGCAGTCCTACTCCGGGACAGAACTACGAGCAGTACTTC. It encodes CASSPTPGQNYEQYF.

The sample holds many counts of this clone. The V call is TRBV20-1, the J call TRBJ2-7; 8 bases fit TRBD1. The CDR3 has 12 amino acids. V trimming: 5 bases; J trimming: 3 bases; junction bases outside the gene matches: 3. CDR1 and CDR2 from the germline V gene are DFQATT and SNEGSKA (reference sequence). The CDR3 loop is CSASGGGYEQYF. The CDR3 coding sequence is TGCAGTGCTTCAGGGGGCGGCTACGAGCAGTACTTC.

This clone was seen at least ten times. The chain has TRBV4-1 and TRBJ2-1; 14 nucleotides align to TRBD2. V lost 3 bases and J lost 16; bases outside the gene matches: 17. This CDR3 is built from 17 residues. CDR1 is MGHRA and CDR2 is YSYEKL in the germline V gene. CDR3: CASSQTGETSGRVVQFF. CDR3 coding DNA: TGCGCCAGCAGCCAGACAGGAGAGACTAGCGGGAGGGTAGTCCAATTCTTC.

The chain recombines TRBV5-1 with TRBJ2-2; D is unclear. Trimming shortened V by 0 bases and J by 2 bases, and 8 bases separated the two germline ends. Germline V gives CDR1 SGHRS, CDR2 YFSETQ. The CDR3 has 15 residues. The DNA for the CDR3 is TGCGCCAGCAGCTTGGAGTACATTAACACCGGGGAGCTGTTTTTT. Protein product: CASSLEYINTGELFF.

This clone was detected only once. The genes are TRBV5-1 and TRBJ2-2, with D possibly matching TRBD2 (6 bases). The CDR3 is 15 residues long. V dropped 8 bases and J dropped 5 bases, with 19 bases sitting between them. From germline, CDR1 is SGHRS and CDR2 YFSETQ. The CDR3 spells CASILEPGRTGELFF. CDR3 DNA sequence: TGCGCCAGTATCTTGGAGCCAGGGAGGACCGGGGAGCTGTTTTTT.

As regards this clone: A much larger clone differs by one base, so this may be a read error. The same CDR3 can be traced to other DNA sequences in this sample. The CDR3 DNA reads as TGCAGTGCTAGAGCCGGGACGGGTCCCTACGAGCAGTACTTC. It is translated as CSARAGTGPYEQYF. The chain joins TRBV20-1 to TRBJ2-7, with D perhaps given as TRBD1 or TRBD2 (5 bases each). The CDR3 extends over 14 amino acids. CDR1 and CDR2 from the germline V gene are DFQATT and SNEGSKA (reference sequence). V lost 1 base to trimming and J lost 2 bases, with 12 bases between them.

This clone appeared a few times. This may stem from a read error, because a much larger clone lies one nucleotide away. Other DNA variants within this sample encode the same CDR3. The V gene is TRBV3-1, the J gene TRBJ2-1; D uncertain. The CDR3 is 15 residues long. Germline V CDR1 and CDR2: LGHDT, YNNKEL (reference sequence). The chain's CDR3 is CASSPQIGDDNEQFF. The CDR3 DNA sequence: TGCGCCAGCAGCCCGCAGATCGGCGACGACAATGAGCAGTTCTTC.

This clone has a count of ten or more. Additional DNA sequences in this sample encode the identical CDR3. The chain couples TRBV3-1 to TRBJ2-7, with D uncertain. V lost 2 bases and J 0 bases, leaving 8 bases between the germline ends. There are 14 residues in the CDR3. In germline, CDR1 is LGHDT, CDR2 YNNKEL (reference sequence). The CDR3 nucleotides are TGTGCCAGCAGCCAATCCACGGTCTCCTACGAGCAGTACTTC. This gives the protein CASSQSTVSYEQYF.

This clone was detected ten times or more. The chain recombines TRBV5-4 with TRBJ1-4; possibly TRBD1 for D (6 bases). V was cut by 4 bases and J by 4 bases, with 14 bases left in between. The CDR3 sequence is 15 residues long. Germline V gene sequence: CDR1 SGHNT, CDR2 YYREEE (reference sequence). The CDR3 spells CASSPGAQGNEKLFF. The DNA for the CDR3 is TGTGCCAGCAGCCCAGGGGCGCAGGGTAATGAAAAACTGTTTTTT.

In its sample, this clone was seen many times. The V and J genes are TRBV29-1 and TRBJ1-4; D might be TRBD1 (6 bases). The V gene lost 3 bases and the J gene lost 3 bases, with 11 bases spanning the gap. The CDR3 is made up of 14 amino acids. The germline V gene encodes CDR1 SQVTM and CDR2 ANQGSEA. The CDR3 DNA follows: TGCAGCGTTGAGGAGGGGGGAGCTAATGAAAAACTGTTTTTT. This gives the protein CSVEEGGANEKLFF.

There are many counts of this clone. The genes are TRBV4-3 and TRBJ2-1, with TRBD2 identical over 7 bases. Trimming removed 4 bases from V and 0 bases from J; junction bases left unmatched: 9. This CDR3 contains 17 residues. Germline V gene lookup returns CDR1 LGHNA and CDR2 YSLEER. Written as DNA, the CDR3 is TGCGCCAGCAGCCCTGACCCAGCGGGAAGCTCCTACAATGAGCAGTTCTTC. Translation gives CASSPDPAGSSYNEQFF.

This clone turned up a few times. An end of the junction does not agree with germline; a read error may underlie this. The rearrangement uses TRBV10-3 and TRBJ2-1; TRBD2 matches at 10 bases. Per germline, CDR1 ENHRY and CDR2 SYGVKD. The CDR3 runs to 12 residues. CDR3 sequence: CAITSPGLAKGF. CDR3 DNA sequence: TGTGCCATAACCAGCCCGGGACTAGCGAAAGGTTTC.

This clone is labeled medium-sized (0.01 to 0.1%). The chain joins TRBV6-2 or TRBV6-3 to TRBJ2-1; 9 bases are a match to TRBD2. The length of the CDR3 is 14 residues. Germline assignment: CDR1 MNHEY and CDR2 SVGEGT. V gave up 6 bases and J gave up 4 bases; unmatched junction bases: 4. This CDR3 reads CASSLAGEYNEQFF. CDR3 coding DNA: TGTGCCAGCAGCTTAGCGGGGGAGTACAATGAGCAGTTCTTC.

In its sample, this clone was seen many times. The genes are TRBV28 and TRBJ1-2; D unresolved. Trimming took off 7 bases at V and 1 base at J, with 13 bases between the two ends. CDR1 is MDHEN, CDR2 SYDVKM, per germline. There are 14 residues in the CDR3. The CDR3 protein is CASTLRPRNYGYTF. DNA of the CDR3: TGTGCCAGCACCCTGCGGCCACGTAACTATGGCTACACCTTC.